The 15 T cell receptor beta chains given below trace back to one sample, sequenced in a study of CD8+ T cells in alopecia areata (dated by TCRdb to 2016 to 2019). The library was obtained by the immunoSEQ multiplex PCR assay. RNA was extracted from all samples and reverse transcribed into cDNA, which served as template for TCR sequencing. The immuneACCESS repertoire file appears here via TCRdb, limited to in-frame rearrangements. These files lack a portion of the clones; in checked studies, under half of the deficit traces to unresolved V genes, and the cause of the others is not known. A total of more than 95,000 clones appear in this sample, more than 30% of them only once. The top ten constitute approximately 2.8% of the sample. Sequences were obtained from CD4+ T cells sorted from blood. The receptors were gathered from a human donor with alopecia areata.

The chain uses TRBV30 and TRBJ2-7; D remains ambiguous. Trimming took off 0 bases at V and 9 bases at J, with 15 bases between the two ends. The CDR3 is 13 residues long. CDR1 and CDR2 from the germline V gene are GTSNPN and SVGIG (reference sequence). The DNA of the CDR3 is TGTGCCTGGAGTGTTACTATGTCACTGGGGCAGTACTTC. Amino acid sequence: CAWSVTMSLGQYF.

This clone was seen a few times. This rearrangement joins TRBV29-1 to TRBJ2-1, with TRBD2 identical over 14 bases. Per the germline V gene, CDR1 is SQVTM and CDR2 is ANQGSEA. With 8 bases clipped from V and 9 bases from J, the junction kept 6 bases outside the gene matches. CDR3 size: 13 residues. CDR3 region: CSSGGLAGGEQFF. The CDR3 DNA reads as TGCAGCTCAGGCGGACTAGCGGGAGGTGAGCAGTTCTTC.

The chain links TRBV29-1 to TRBJ2-3, with 8 bases matching TRBD1. Germline CDR1 is SQVTM and CDR2 is ANQGSEA. The CDR3 loop spans 13 amino acids. V trimming: 3 bases; J trimming: 4 bases; junction bases outside the gene matches: 3. CDR3 amino acids: CSVDKQGADTQYF. The CDR3 nucleotides are TGCAGCGTTGATAAACAGGGGGCAGATACGCAGTATTTT.

The chain joins TRBV28 to TRBJ2-1; 13 nucleotides agree with TRBD2. V dropped 1 base and J dropped 0; count of bases not matched to a gene: 6. Germline V lookup: CDR1 MDHEN, CDR2 SYDVKM. The CDR3 spans 19 residues. The CDR3 sequence: CASSLSGLAGWSSYNEQFF. In DNA form, the CDR3 reads TGTGCCAGCAGTTTATCGGGACTAGCGGGATGGAGCTCCTACAATGAGCAGTTCTTC. Together with reference TRBV28 and TRBJ2-1, the CDR3 gives the full variable domain: DVKVTQSSRYLVKRTGEKVFLECVQDMDHENMFWYRQDPGLGLRLIYFSYDVKMKEKGDIPEGYSVSREKKERFSLILESASTNQTSMYLCASSLSGLAGWSSYNEQFFGPGTRLTVL.

Turning to this clone: The junction shows a germline mismatch at one end, possibly a read error. The V gene is TRBV25-1, the J gene TRBJ2-3; TRBD1 or TRBD2 may be the D gene (5 bases each). The germline V gene has CDR1 MGHDK and CDR2 SYGVNS. The CDR3 is 11 residues long. DNA of the CDR3: TGTGCCAGCAGTGAGCCGGGACCTATACTTTTT. This codes for CASSEPGPILF.

The chain recombines TRBV27 with TRBJ2-7; TRBD1 agrees at 8 bases. Germline values: CDR1 MNHEY, CDR2 SMNVEV (reference sequence). CDR3 size: 14 residues. Trimming at V came to 6 bases and at J to 3 bases, leaving 7 bases not matched to a gene. The CDR3 loop reads CASSNRGNSYEQYF. In DNA, the CDR3 is TGTGCCAGCAGCAACAGGGGGAACAGCTACGAGCAGTACTTC.

In its sample, this clone was seen many times. This rearrangement joins TRBV28 to TRBJ1-4, with D hard to call. The CDR3 is 14 residues long. The germline V gene has CDR1 MDHEN and CDR2 SYDVKM. The V and J ends lost 4 bases and 8 bases respectively, with 14 bases between them. Here the CDR3 reads CASSSGTVKEKLFF. The CDR3 nucleotides are TGTGCCAGCAGTTCCGGTACCGTCAAGGAAAAACTGTTTTTT. Combining the CDR3 with reference TRBV28 and TRBJ1-4 gives the whole variable domain DVKVTQSSRYLVKRTGEKVFLECVQDMDHENMFWYRQDPGLGLRLIYFSYDVKMKEKGDIPEGYSVSREKKERFSLILESASTNQTSMYLCASSSGTVKEKLFFGSGTQLSVL.

This rearrangement joins TRBV30 to TRBJ2-3; D may be TRBD2 (5 bases). The CDR3 contains 12 residues. Germline V gene sequence: CDR1 GTSNPN, CDR2 SVGIG (reference sequence). V was clipped by 0 bases and J by 11 bases, with 12 bases between them. The CDR3 protein is CAWSVRNSEQYF. The DNA of the CDR3 is TGTGCCTGGAGTGTACGGAATAGCGAGCAGTATTTT.

This clone was recorded a few times. The chain has TRBV5-1 and TRBJ1-2; 7 bases agree with TRBD1. Looked up from germline, CDR1 is SGHRS and CDR2 is YFSETQ. The CDR3 extends over 14 amino acids. V gave up 6 bases and J gave up 6 bases; unmatched junction bases: 11. The CDR3 spells CASTRGDSGHGYTF. The CDR3 DNA is TGCGCCAGCACCCGGGGGGACAGCGGCCATGGCTACACCTTC.

This clone was counted a few times. V gene TRBV29-1 combines with J gene TRBJ2-5; TRBD2 is a possible D gene (6 bases). Per germline, CDR1 SQVTM and CDR2 ANQGSEA. The CDR3 has 12 amino acids. V gave up 4 bases and J gave up 5 bases, with 11 bases separating them. As DNA, the CDR3 is TGCAGCGTTGGCCCGGGGGTGGAGACCCAGTACTTC. Residues: CSVGPGVETQYF.

The V and J genes are TRBV4-1 and TRBJ2-7; the match to TRBD2 covers 7 bases. The junction had 1 base not matched to a gene; V was cut back by 8 bases and J by 3 bases. The CDR3 is 11 residues long. Germline-derived CDR1 and CDR2 are MGHRA and YSYEKL. The CDR3 protein is CASWGGYEQYF. CDR3 coding DNA: TGCGCCAGCTGGGGGGGCTACGAGCAGTACTTC.

The gene calls are TRBV29-1 and TRBJ2-7, with 7 bases fitting TRBD1. This CDR3 spans 13 amino acids. V lost 2 bases and J lost 6; bases outside the gene matches: 7. CDR1 SQVTM and CDR2 ANQGSEA come from the germline V gene. The CDR3 is CSVERGGLGEQYF. CDR3 coding DNA: TGCAGCGTTGAAAGAGGGGGCCTAGGCGAGCAGTACTTC.

This clone was recorded a few times. The chain employs TRBV29-1 and TRBJ2-6; D is perhaps TRBD1 or TRBD2 (6 bases each). CDR1 and CDR2 (germline): SQVTM, ANQGSEA. The CDR3 loop spans 16 amino acids. V shed 6 bases and J shed 0 bases, with 15 bases lying between them. The CDR3 DNA reads TGCAGCGTGGGGGCAGTGGGACTCTCTGGGGCCAACGTCCTGACTTTC. Translating it yields CSVGAVGLSGANVLTF.

The chain is built from TRBV7-9 and TRBJ2-1; D is unclear. V was clipped by 4 bases and J by 5 bases, with 6 bases between them. Germline V gives CDR1 SEHNR, CDR2 FQNEAQ (reference sequence). This CDR3 contains 12 residues. The CDR3 DNA is TGTGCCAGCAGCTCCGGCCACAATGAGCAGTTCTTC. Residues: CASSSGHNEQFF.

CDR3 sequence: CASSSDGETQYF. As DNA, the CDR3 is TGTGCCAGCAGCTCGGACGGTGAGACCCAGTACTTC. V is TRBV7-9 and J is TRBJ2-5; D is uncertain. Per germline, CDR1 SEHNR and CDR2 FQNEAQ (reference sequence). The ends were cut back, 4 bases at V and 5 bases at J, with 8 bases in the middle. The CDR3 totals 12 residues.